A single sample is the source of the 32 T cell receptor beta chains below, sequenced in a study of shared clonotypes between healthy human individuals (dated by TCRdb to about 2020). Libraries were prepared through the immunoSEQ multiplex PCR assay. TCRdb took over this immuneACCESS table, retaining in-frame rearrangements with V and J assigned. Such tables are incomplete; in checked studies, under half of the missing clones stem from an unresolved V gene, and the remainder is unexplained. Present in this sample are about 2.5 million clones, around 90% of which were seen just once. The top ten hold 0.37% of the sample. Input material: naive CD4+ T cells from PBMCs. The cell subset or site label on this specimen signifies: CD45RA+ positively selected. The source is a man younger than 35 in good health. Some clones in this sample may be carry-over from other donors' samples.

The rearrangement joins TRBV6-5 to TRBJ2-5; 9 bases line up with TRBD1. This CDR3 has 15 amino acids. V shed 7 bases and J 2 bases; nucleotides not matched to a gene: 8. Germline V gives CDR1 MNHEY, CDR2 SVGAGI. The DNA for the CDR3 is TGTGCCAGCAACCGCTGGACAGGGGAACAAGAGACCCAGTACTTC. Translated: CASNRWTGEQETQYF.

This chain joins TRBV30 and TRBJ1-2; D possibly corresponds to TRBD1 (5 bases). The ends were cut back, 0 bases at V and 6 bases at J, with 17 bases in the middle. The CDR3 is made up of 15 amino acids. CDR1 and CDR2 from the germline V gene are GTSNPN and SVGIG (reference sequence). CDR3 DNA: TGTGCCTGGAGTGTACTGGCAGGGCAAGGCCATGGCTACACCTTC. It encodes CAWSVLAGQGHGYTF.

The chain links TRBV11-2 to TRBJ2-7; TRBD2 matches at 10 bases. The germline gives CDR1 SGHAT, CDR2 FQNNGV. V lost 5 bases to trimming and J lost 1 base; unmatched junction nucleotides: 5. The CDR3 is 15 residues long. CDR3 in DNA: TGTGCCAGCAGCCAAGGACTAGCGGATTCCTACGAGCAGTACTTC. Its translation is CASSQGLADSYEQYF.

J is TRBJ2-1 and V is TRBV29-1; 9 bases line up with TRBD2. This CDR3 comprises 13 residues. The V gene end was trimmed by 7 bases and the J gene end by 9 bases; junction bases not matched to a gene: 10. CDR1 is SQVTM, CDR2 ANQGSEA, per germline. The CDR3 reads CSACSGSSGEQFF. The CDR3 bases are TGCAGCGCCTGTAGCGGGAGCAGCGGTGAGCAGTTCTTC.

The V call is TRBV7-3, the J call TRBJ2-2, with D possibly being TRBD1 (6 bases). The CDR3 is 16 amino acids. V lost 1 base to trimming and J lost 0 bases, with 9 bases between them. Germline V lookup: CDR1 SGHTA, CDR2 FQGTGA. The DNA for the CDR3 is TGTGCCAGCAGCTTAAGACAGGCGACGAACACCGGGGAGCTGTTTTTT. It translates to CASSLRQATNTGELFF.

A single count supports this clone. V gene TRBV6-6 combines with J gene TRBJ1-2; D perhaps matches TRBD1 (6 bases). Trimming cost V 5 bases and J 0 bases, with 13 bases left between them. Germline V gives CDR1 MNHNY, CDR2 SVGAGI (reference sequence). The CDR3 has 15 amino acids. The CDR3 region is CASSPDRNTNYGYTF. In DNA form, the CDR3 reads TGTGCCAGCAGTCCCGACAGGAATACTAACTATGGCTACACCTTC.

J is TRBJ1-4 and V is TRBV18, with TRBD1 matching 9 bases. Germline assignment: CDR1 KGHSH and CDR2 LQKENI. Unmatched junction bases numbered 4, after V lost 1 base and J lost 7 bases. This CDR3 spans 15 amino acids. In nucleotides, the CDR3 is TGTGCCAGCTCACCACAGGGACAGGGAAGTGAAAAACTGTTTTTT. Translation gives CASSPQGQGSEKLFF. The full variable domain, its missing parts supplied by reference TRBV18 and TRBJ1-4, is NAGVMQNPRHLVRRRGQEARLRCSPMKGHSHVYWYRQLPEEGLKFMVYLQKENIIDESGMPKERFSAEFPKEGPSILRIQQVVRGDSAAYFCASSPQGQGSEKLFFGSGTQLSVL.

About this clone itself: The same CDR3 also results from other DNA sequences found in this sample. The gene calls are TRBV29-1 and TRBJ1-2, with D tentatively TRBD1 (5 bases). Per the germline V gene, CDR1 is SQVTM and CDR2 is ANQGSEA. The CDR3 is 13 residues long. V was shortened by 3 bases and J by 2 bases, with 10 bases between the two germline ends. The CDR3 loop reads CSVETQGNYGYTF. The CDR3 DNA sequence: TGCAGCGTTGAGACCCAGGGCAACTATGGCTACACCTTC.

The chain has TRBV27 and TRBJ1-4, with D hard to call. Per the germline V gene, CDR1 is MNHEY and CDR2 is SMNVEV (reference sequence). V was pared by 8 bases and J by 7 bases, with 14 bases between. The CDR3 is 13 residues long. The CDR3 nucleotides read TGTGCCAGCGTCTCACGCCCTGGTGAAAAACTGTTTTTT. It yields the protein CASVSRPGEKLFF.

This clone was seen only once. J is TRBJ2-5 and V is TRBV6-5; D is perhaps TRBD2 (5 bases). Germline V CDR1 and CDR2: MNHEY, SVGAGI. Trimming left V 2 bases short and J 9 bases short, with 10 bases between. This CDR3 spans 12 amino acids. CDR3 loop: CASSYGFGAQYF. The CDR3 DNA reads TGTGCCAGCAGTTACGGGTTCGGGGCCCAGTACTTC.

The chain has TRBV15 and TRBJ2-1, with D unclear. The CDR3 totals 14 residues. Germline V gene lookup returns CDR1 LNHNV and CDR2 YYDKDF (reference sequence). V shed 6 bases and J shed 6 bases, with 15 bases lying between them. CDR3 nucleotides: TGTGCCACCAGACCCGAGGCACTCGTCAATGAGCAGTTCTTC. It specifies CATRPEALVNEQFF.

CDR3 region: CASRSGGVAQYF. As DNA, the CDR3 is TGTGCCAGCCGCTCCGGGGGAGTGGCCCAGTACTTC. The V gene is TRBV28, the J gene TRBJ2-5; TRBD2 is a possible D gene (6 bases). This CDR3 spans 12 amino acids. Germline V gene data show CDR1 as MDHEN and CDR2 as SYDVKM. V shed 8 bases and J shed 9 bases, with 16 bases lying between them. Full variable domain (outside the CDR3, taken from reference TRBV28 and TRBJ2-5): DVKVTQSSRYLVKRTGEKVFLECVQDMDHENMFWYRQDPGLGLRLIYFSYDVKMKEKGDIPEGYSVSREKKERFSLILESASTNQTSMYLCASRSGGVAQYFGPGTRLLVL.

The chain has TRBV28 and TRBJ2-1, with 11 bases fitting TRBD1. The V and J ends lost 9 bases and 8 bases, in that order; junction bases with no gene match: 9. The CDR3 length is 14 residues. Germline V gene lookup returns CDR1 MDHEN and CDR2 SYDVKM. The CDR3 protein is CARTQGQGGDEQFF. The CDR3 bases are TGTGCCAGAACTCAGGGACAGGGGGGCGATGAGCAGTTCTTC.

The V and J genes are TRBV7-2 and TRBJ2-6; the D is unclear. V was shortened by 1 base and J by 3 bases, with 16 bases between the two germline ends. Looked up from germline, CDR1 is SGHTA and CDR2 is FQGNSA. The CDR3 length is 18 residues. The CDR3 DNA reads as TGTGCCAGCAGCTTAGAAAGGTCAGGCGGTAGTGGGGCCAACGTCCTGACTTTC. This gives the protein CASSLERSGGSGANVLTF. The entire variable domain, with the rest obtained from reference TRBV7-2 and TRBJ2-6, is as follows: GAGVSQSPSNKVTEKGKDVELRCDPISGHTALYWYRQSLGQGLEFLIYFQGNSAPDKSGLPSDRFSAERTGGSVSTLTIQRTQQEDSAVYLCASSLERSGGSGANVLTFGAGSRLTVL.

The V call is TRBV28, the J call TRBJ2-5; D is ambiguous. V lost 5 bases to trimming and J lost 3 bases, with 7 bases between them. There are 12 residues in the CDR3. The germline gives CDR1 MDHEN, CDR2 SYDVKM. CDR3 in amino acids: CASSAVKETQYF. CDR3 nucleotide sequence: TGTGCCAGCAGTGCGGTGAAAGAGACCCAGTACTTC. The full variable domain, completed using reference TRBV28 and TRBJ2-5, is DVKVTQSSRYLVKRTGEKVFLECVQDMDHENMFWYRQDPGLGLRLIYFSYDVKMKEKGDIPEGYSVSREKKERFSLILESASTNQTSMYLCASSAVKETQYFGPGTRLLVL.

The chain combines TRBV28 with TRBJ1-1, with D tentatively TRBD1 (6 bases). V lost 8 bases and J lost 7, with 20 bases in between. Germline V lookup: CDR1 MDHEN, CDR2 SYDVKM. The length of the CDR3 is 14 residues. The CDR3 region is CASGLTGWVGEAFF. The CDR3 DNA follows: TGTGCCAGCGGACTTACAGGGTGGGTGGGTGAAGCTTTCTTT.

This chain connects TRBV23-1 to TRBJ2-5, with TRBD2 matching over 7 bases. TRBV23-1 is an ORF; its function is uncertain. With V trimmed by 3 bases and J by 4 bases, 14 bases remained unmatched. The CDR3 loop spans 17 amino acids. CDR3 sequence (DNA): TGCGCCAGCAGTCATAGTGCGGGAGAGGGGACGGGAGAGACCCAGTACTTC. Translation gives CASSHSAGEGTGETQYF.

The V call is TRBV28, the J call TRBJ1-5; perhaps TRBD1 as D (5 bases). The CDR3 consists of 15 residues. Per the germline V gene, CDR1 is MDHEN and CDR2 is SYDVKM. With 3 bases removed from V and 5 bases from J, the gap between germline ends came to 14 bases. CDR3 region: CASSFARGGDQPQHF. The CDR3 DNA reads as TGTGCCAGCAGTTTCGCCCGGGGCGGAGATCAGCCCCAGCATTTT.

The J gene is TRBJ2-1, the V gene TRBV7-8; 10 bases match TRBD2. J gave up 3 bases and V 3 bases, and 5 bases lay outside the gene matches. Germline CDR1 is SGHVS and CDR2 is FQNEAQ. The CDR3 sequence is 16 residues long. DNA for the CDR3: TGTGCCAGCAGCTTTTCTAGCGGGGGATTCTACAATGAGCAGTTCTTC. It codes for CASSFSSGGFYNEQFF. Complete variable domain (other parts from reference TRBV7-8 and TRBJ2-1): GAGVSQSPRYKVAKRGQDVALRCDPISGHVSLFWYQQALGQGPEFLTYFQNEAQLDKSGLPSDRFFAERPEGSVSTLKIQRTQQEDSAVYLCASSFSSGGFYNEQFFGPGTRLTVL.

This clone appeared once. J is TRBJ2-1 and V is TRBV19; 10 nucleotides align to TRBD1. With V trimmed by 3 bases and J by 9 bases, 5 bases remained unmatched. The CDR3 loop spans 14 amino acids. CDR1 is LNHDA, CDR2 SQIVND, per germline (reference sequence). In nucleotides, the CDR3 is TGTGCCAGTAGTATGGGACAGGGGCTCGCTGAGCAGTTCTTC. It yields the protein CASSMGQGLAEQFF.

The chain employs TRBV5-4 and TRBJ2-1; no reliable D call. V was cut by 4 bases and J by 6 bases, with 14 bases left in between. The CDR3 runs to 14 residues. Germline CDR1 reads SGHNT; CDR2 reads YYREEE (reference sequence). CDR3 bases: TGTGCCAGCAGCCCAACCTTTACGGGCAATGAGCAGTTCTTC. This encodes CASSPTFTGNEQFF. Looking up the rest from reference TRBV5-4 and TRBJ2-1 gives the full variable domain: ETGVTQSPTHLIKTRGQQVTLRCSSQSGHNTVSWYQQALGQGPQFIFQYYREEENGRGNFPPRFSGLQFPNYSSELNVNALELDDSALYLCASSPTFTGNEQFFGPGTRLTVL.

Comment on this clone: Within the sample, other DNA sequences also encode this same CDR3. This chain joins TRBV30 and TRBJ1-2; D is unclear. Germline assignment: CDR1 GTSNPN and CDR2 SVGIG (reference sequence). The CDR3 totals 13 residues. V dropped 3 bases and J dropped 0 bases, with 8 bases sitting between them. CDR3 protein: CAWSLPPNYGYTF. CDR3 nucleotide sequence: TGTGCCTGGAGCCTCCCCCCTAACTATGGCTACACCTTC.

V usage is TRBV5-1 and J usage is TRBJ1-2; TRBD1 is a possible D gene (5 bases). The CDR3 length is 16 residues. Germline V gene lookup returns CDR1 SGHRS and CDR2 YFSETQ. Trimming shortened V by 3 bases and J by 4 bases, and 19 bases separated the two germline ends. Here the CDR3 DNA reads TGCGCCAGCAGCTCTCAAACCCCAGGGTCTTTCTATGGCTACACCTTC. Protein sequence: CASSSQTPGSFYGYTF.

This clone was recorded once. The chain has TRBV19 and TRBJ1-1, with 7 bases identical to TRBD1. Germline CDR1 is LNHDA and CDR2 is SQIVND (reference sequence). J was trimmed by 5 bases and V by 2 bases; bases with no gene match: 5. This CDR3 is built from 14 residues. In DNA, the CDR3 is TGTGCCAGTAGTATACGACAGGGATTGACTGAAGCTTTCTTT. This gives the protein CASSIRQGLTEAFF.

The chain combines TRBV10-3 with TRBJ2-5; no clear D gene. The V gene lost 4 bases and the J gene lost 2 bases, with 8 bases spanning the gap. From germline, CDR1 is ENHRY and CDR2 SYGVKD. This CDR3 has 13 residues. The DNA for the CDR3 is TGTGCCATCAGTGGCACAGCACAAGAGACCCAGTACTTC. Translation gives CAISGTAQETQYF.

V and J are TRBV28 and TRBJ1-1; a weak D match, TRBD1 (5 bases). This CDR3 has 13 residues. V was clipped by 8 bases and J by 0 bases, with 10 bases between them. Per the germline V gene, CDR1 is MDHEN and CDR2 is SYDVKM. CDR3 in DNA: TGTGCCAGCGGGGGGGTCATGAACACTGAAGCTTTCTTT. Translating gives CASGGVMNTEAFF.

V is TRBV9 and J is TRBJ1-4, with D possibly matching TRBD1 (6 bases). This CDR3 is built from 15 residues. Trimming cost V 1 base and J 3 bases, with 10 bases left between them. From germline, CDR1 is SGDLS and CDR2 YYNGEE. In nucleotides, the CDR3 is TGTGCCAGCAGCGTAAGGGGGGTACCTAATGAAAAACTGTTTTTT. Encoded protein: CASSVRGVPNEKLFF.

The chain couples TRBV28 to TRBJ2-1; 8 bases agree with TRBD1. Germline-derived CDR1 and CDR2 are MDHEN and SYDVKM. With 4 bases clipped from V and 6 bases from J, the junction kept 8 bases outside the gene matches. CDR3 length equals 15 residues. The CDR3 coding sequence is TGTGCCAGCAGTTCCCCCGGGACAGGAACCAATGAGCAGTTCTTC. Protein sequence: CASSSPGTGTNEQFF.

J is TRBJ2-1 and V is TRBV28; 7 nucleotides match TRBD2. The CDR3 totals 18 residues. Germline CDR1 reads MDHEN; CDR2 reads SYDVKM. V dropped 2 bases and J dropped 2; count of bases not matched to a gene: 12. CDR3 in amino acids: CASSLGSSPRGAYNEQFF. The CDR3, as DNA: TGTGCCAGCAGTTTAGGTTCTAGCCCTCGGGGGGCCTACAATGAGCAGTTCTTC.

The V call is TRBV29-1, the J call TRBJ2-1; D is perhaps TRBD1 or TRBD2 (6 bases each). The V and J ends lost 7 bases and 7 bases respectively, with 20 bases between them. The CDR3 has 14 amino acids. Looked up from germline, CDR1 is SQVTM and CDR2 is ANQGSEA. In DNA form, the CDR3 reads TGCAGCGCCGGGGGCGGGGTGGTAAAAAATGAGCAGTTCTTC. It codes for CSAGGGVVKNEQFF.

The chain recombines TRBV6-5 with TRBJ2-7, with D possibly TRBD1 on 5 matching bases. CDR1 MNHEY and CDR2 SVGAGI come from the germline V gene. V was clipped by 0 bases and J by 7 bases, with 19 bases between them. The CDR3 is 16 amino acids. CDR3 sequence: CASSYSIGKASGEQYF. The CDR3 DNA reads TGTGCCAGCAGTTACTCGATAGGCAAGGCCTCAGGGGAGCAGTACTTC.

The chain carries TRBV11-3 and TRBJ2-1; no clear D gene. The V end was cut by 1 base, the J end by 7 bases, with 14 bases between. Germline V CDR1 and CDR2: SGHNT, YENEEA. This CDR3 region has 15 residues. The CDR3 DNA reads TGTGCCAGCAGCTTAGGAAGCAGGTTATCGAATGAGCAGTTCTTC. Residues: CASSLGSRLSNEQFF.